Listed below are T cell receptor beta chains from one sample, sequenced in a study of blood T cell repertoires in COVID-19. TCRdb's copy holds only in-frame clones and misses some; the assay was immunoSEQ multiplex PCR. The sample has around 150,000 clones; about 84% are singletons. Sequenced: peripheral blood. All receptors come from a woman aged 45-65 years with acute or convalescent COVID-19. CDR3s include the opening cysteine and the closing phenylalanine or tryptophan. The order of the fields is V gene, D gene, clone size, J gene, CDR3 protein, CDR3 DNA. The D gene is left open where the match is weak. Size tells how often a clone was seen (once, few, many) or the class of an expanded clone, and some rows leave it out.

>TRBV5-1|-|-|TRBJ2-7
CASSSTQPGEYEQYF
TGCGCCAGCAGCTCAACCCAGCCAGGGGAATACGAGCAGTACTTC
>TRBV9|-|-|TRBJ1-1
CASSLLGGGGGSEAFF
TGTGCCAGCAGCCTCCTTGGCGGGGGCGGAGGATCTGAAGCTTTCTTT
>TRBV19|-|-|TRBJ2-1
CASSADRGRNEQFF
TGTGCCAGTAGTGCAGATAGGGGGAGAAATGAGCAGTTCTTC
>TRBV27|-|-|TRBJ2-2
CASGKAGGTGELFF
TGTGCCAGCGGTAAGGCGGGCGGCACCGGGGAGCTGTTTTTT
>TRBV7-9|-|-|TRBJ2-1
CASSSRESRFDEQFF
TGTGCCAGCAGCTCCCGGGAAAGCAGATTCGATGAGCAGTTCTTC
>TRBV5-6|TRBD1|few|TRBJ1-4
CASSLSGTGSEKLFF
TGTGCCAGCAGCTTGTCCGGGACAGGTAGTGAAAAACTGTTTTTT
>TRBV2|TRBD1|few|TRBJ2-2
CASRIGQGNTGELFF
TGTGCCAGCAGGATCGGACAGGGTAACACCGGGGAGCTGTTTTTT
>TRBV11-3|-|-|TRBJ2-7
CASSLETGTTYEQYF
TGTGCCAGCAGCTTAGAGACAGGCACGACCTACGAGCAGTACTTC
>TRBV6-6|-|-|TRBJ2-2
CASSSQYANTGELFF
TGTGCCAGCAGTTCGCAGTACGCGAACACCGGGGAGCTGTTTTTT
>TRBV24-1|-|once|TRBJ2-6
CATSVSGANVLTF
TGTGCCACCAGCGTATCCGGGGCCAACGTCCTGACTTTC